Listed below are T cell receptor beta chains from one sample, sequenced in a study of T-cell reconstitution after alpha-beta-depleted transplantation in children. A single record per CDR3 protein comes from TCRdb applying MiXCR to the PCR reads. There are about 610,000 distinct CDR3 sequences in the sample; over 9.5% occur only once, and less than 4.5% lies in the top ten. Source: PBMCs from the stem cell graft donor, taken from the stem cell graft. The receptors were sampled from a human donor who donated a stem cell graft to a child with acute myeloid leukemia. CDR3s include the opening cysteine and the closing phenylalanine or tryptophan. D genes are given only for firm matches. A row's size may be missing; if present it is once, few, many or a size class.

cdr3_length	j_call	d_call	clone_size	v_call	cdr3_nt	cdr3_aa
17	TRBJ2-4	.	.	TRBV12-3/TRBV12-4	TGTGCCAGCAGTTTAGCAACGGGCGGGGACCTCAAAAACATTCAGTACTTC	CASSLATGGDLKNIQYF
14	TRBJ2-7	.	.	TRBV5-6	TGTGCCAGCAGCTCCCTGGGCGGAGTGGGCGAGCAGTACTTC	CASSSLGGVGEQYF
15	TRBJ2-7	.	.	TRBV3-1	TGTGCCAGCAGCCAGGGTGGCACCCTCTCCTACGAGCAGTACTTC	CASSQGGTLSYEQYF
16	TRBJ2-1	TRBD2	.	TRBV7-6	TGTGCCAGCAGCCTTATGACTAGCGGGCATTACAATGAGCAGTTCTTC	CASSLMTSGHYNEQFF
15	TRBJ2-7	.	many	TRBV12-3/TRBV12-4	TGTGCCAGCATCAGAGTCGAGGGGGGGGACCCGGAGCAGTACTTC	CASIRVEGGDPEQYF
14	TRBJ2-1	TRBD2	few	TRBV28	TGTGCCAGCAGGGTAGCGGGAGAACGAAATGAGCAGTTCTTC	CASRVAGERNEQFF
15	TRBJ1-5	.	.	TRBV27	TGTGCCAGCAGTTTGAATGCAGGGTGGAATCAGCCCCAGCATTTT	CASSLNAGWNQPQHF
12	TRBJ2-4	.	few	TRBV20-1	TGCAGTGCTAGGACAGGAGAAAACATTCAGTACTTC	CSARTGENIQYF
13	TRBJ2-1	.	.	TRBV7-9	TGTGCCAGCAGCTTCTGGGGCACGGATGAGCAGTTCTTC	CASSFWGTDEQFF
15	TRBJ2-7	TRBD2	.	TRBV2	TGTGCCAGCAGTGAACTAGCGGGTCCCTCCTACGAGCAGTACTTC	CASSELAGPSYEQYF
12	TRBJ2-1	.	few	TRBV20-1	TGCAGTGCTAGGCCGCAGTTGGATGAGCAGTTCTTC	CSARPQLDEQFF
17	TRBJ1-3	.	.	TRBV7-8	TGTGCCAGCAGCTTAGTAGGCGGACGGAAAGCTGGAAACACCATATATTTT	CASSLVGGRKAGNTIYF
13	TRBJ2-1	.	few	TRBV7-3	TGTGCCAGCAGCCCAAATCCAGCAAGGGAGCAGTTCTTC	CASSPNPAREQFF
19	TRBJ2-1	TRBD2	.	TRBV24-1	TGTGCCACCAGTGATTTAGCCGGGACTAGCGGGAGGTCCTACAATGAGCAGTTCTTC	CATSDLAGTSGRSYNEQFF
15	TRBJ2-1	.	many	TRBV27	TGTGCCAGCAGTCCTATTCAAGGCTCCTACAATGAGCAGTTCTTC	CASSPIQGSYNEQFF
14	TRBJ2-4	.	.	TRBV29-1	TGCAGCGTTGGGGGGATTGAGGGGAGGAACATTCAGTACTTC	CSVGGIEGRNIQYF